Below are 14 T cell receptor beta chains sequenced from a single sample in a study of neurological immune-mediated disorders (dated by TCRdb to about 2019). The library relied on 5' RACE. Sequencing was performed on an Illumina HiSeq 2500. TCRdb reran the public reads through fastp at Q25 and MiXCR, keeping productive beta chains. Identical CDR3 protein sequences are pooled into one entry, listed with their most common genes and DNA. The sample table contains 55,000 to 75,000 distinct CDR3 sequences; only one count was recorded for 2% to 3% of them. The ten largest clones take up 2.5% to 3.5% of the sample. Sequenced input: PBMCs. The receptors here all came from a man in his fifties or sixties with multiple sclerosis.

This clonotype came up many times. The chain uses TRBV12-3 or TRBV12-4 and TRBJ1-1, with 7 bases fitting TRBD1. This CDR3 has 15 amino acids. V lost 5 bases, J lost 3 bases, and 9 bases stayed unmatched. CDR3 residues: CASSPHRGTHTEAFF. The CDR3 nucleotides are TGTGCCAGCAGTCCGCACAGGGGCACACACACTGAAGCTTTCTTT.

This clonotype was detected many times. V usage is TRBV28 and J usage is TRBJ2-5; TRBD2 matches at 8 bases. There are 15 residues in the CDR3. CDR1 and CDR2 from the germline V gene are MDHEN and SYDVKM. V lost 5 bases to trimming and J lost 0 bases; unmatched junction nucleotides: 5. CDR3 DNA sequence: TGTGCCAGCAGTCCAGCGGGGGCGTACCAAGAGACCCAGTACTTC. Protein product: CASSPAGAYQETQYF.

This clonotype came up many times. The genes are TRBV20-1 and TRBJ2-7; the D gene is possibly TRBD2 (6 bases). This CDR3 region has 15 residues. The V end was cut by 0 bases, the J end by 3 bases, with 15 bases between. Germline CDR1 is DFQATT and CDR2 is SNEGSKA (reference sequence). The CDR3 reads CSARDVTGRIYEQYF. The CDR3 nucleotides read TGCAGTGCTAGAGATGTAACGGGGAGGATCTACGAGCAGTACTTC.

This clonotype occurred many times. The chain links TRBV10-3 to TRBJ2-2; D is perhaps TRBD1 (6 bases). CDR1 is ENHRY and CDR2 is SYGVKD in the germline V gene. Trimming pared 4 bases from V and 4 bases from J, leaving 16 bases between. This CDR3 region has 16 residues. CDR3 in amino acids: CAISGGTGMGTGELFF. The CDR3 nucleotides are TGTGCCATCAGTGGGGGTACAGGGATGGGCACCGGGGAGCTGTTTTTT.

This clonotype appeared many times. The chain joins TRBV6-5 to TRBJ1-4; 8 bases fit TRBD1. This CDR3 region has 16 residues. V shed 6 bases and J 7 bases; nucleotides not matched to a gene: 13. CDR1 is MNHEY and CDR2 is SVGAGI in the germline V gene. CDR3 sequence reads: CASSHPPGGRGEKLFF. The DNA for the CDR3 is TGTGCCAGCAGCCACCCCCCAGGGGGCCGGGGTGAAAAACTGTTTTTT.

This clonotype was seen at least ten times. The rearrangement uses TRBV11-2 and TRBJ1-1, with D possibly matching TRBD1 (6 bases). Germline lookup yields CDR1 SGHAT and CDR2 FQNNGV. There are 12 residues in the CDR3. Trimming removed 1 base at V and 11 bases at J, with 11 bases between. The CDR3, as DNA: TGTGCCAGCAGCTTAGCGAACAGGGTTGCTTTCTTT. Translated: CASSLANRVAFF.

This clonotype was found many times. CDR3 protein: CSAPLVSGETQYF. DNA of the CDR3: TGCAGTGCTCCCTTAGTGAGTGGAGAGACCCAGTACTTC. This chain connects TRBV20-1 to TRBJ2-5; D uncertain. The CDR3 has 13 amino acids. The V end lost 5 bases, the J end lost 4 bases, and 14 bases lay between the germline ends. Germline V gives CDR1 DFQATT, CDR2 SNEGSKA (reference sequence).

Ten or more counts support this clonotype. CDR3 amino acids: CASSLPGGKQFF. CDR3 DNA: TGTGCCAGCAGTTTACCTGGGGGAAAGCAGTTCTTC. V and J are TRBV27 and TRBJ2-1; D assignment may be TRBD1 or TRBD2 (5 bases each). The CDR3 covers 12 residues. Trimming pared 2 bases from V and 11 bases from J, leaving 10 bases between. Germline lookup yields CDR1 MNHEY and CDR2 SMNVEV (reference sequence).

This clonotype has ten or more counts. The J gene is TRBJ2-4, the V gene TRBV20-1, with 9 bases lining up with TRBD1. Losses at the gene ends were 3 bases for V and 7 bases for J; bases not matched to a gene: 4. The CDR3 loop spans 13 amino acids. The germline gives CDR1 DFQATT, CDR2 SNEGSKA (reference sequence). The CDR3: CSASWTGANIQYF. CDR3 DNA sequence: TGCAGTGCTAGTTGGACAGGGGCGAACATTCAGTACTTC.

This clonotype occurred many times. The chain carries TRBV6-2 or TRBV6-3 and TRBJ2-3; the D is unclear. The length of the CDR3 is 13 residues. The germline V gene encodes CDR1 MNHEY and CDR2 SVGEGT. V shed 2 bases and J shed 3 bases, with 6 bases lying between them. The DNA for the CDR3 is TGTGCCAGCAGTTACAGGGAAACAGATACGCAGTATTTT. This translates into CASSYRETDTQYF.

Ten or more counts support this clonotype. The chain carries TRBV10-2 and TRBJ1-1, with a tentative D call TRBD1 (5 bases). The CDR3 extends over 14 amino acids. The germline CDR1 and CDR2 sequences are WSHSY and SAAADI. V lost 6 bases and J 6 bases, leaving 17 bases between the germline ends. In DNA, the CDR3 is TGCGCCAGCAGAGCGGGAGGCAGAGGGGCTGAAGCTTTCTTT. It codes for CASRAGGRGAEAFF.

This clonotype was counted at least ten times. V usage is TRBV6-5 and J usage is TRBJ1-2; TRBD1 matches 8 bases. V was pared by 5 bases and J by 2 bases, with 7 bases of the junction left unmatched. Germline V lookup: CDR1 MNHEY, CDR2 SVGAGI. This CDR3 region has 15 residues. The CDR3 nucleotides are TGTGCCAGCAGTCGGACAGGGATCCCCAACTATGGCTACACCTTC. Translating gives CASSRTGIPNYGYTF.

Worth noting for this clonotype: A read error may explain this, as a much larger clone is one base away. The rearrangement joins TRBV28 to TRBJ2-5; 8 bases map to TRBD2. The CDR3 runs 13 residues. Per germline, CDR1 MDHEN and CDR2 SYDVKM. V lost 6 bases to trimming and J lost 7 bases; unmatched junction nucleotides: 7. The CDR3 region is CASRDAAGGTQYF. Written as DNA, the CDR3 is TGTGCCAGCAGGGACGCGGCGGGAGGGACCCAGTACTTC.

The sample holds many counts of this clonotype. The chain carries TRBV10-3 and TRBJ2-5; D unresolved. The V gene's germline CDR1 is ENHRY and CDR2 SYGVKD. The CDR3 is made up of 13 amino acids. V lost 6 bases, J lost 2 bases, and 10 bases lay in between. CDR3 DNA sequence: TGTGCCATCAGGGGCCAGCCTCAAGAGACCCAGTACTTC. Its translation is CAIRGQPQETQYF.